These 23 T cell receptor beta chains share one sample of origin, sequenced in a study of blood T cell repertoires in COVID-19. TCRdb's copy holds only in-frame clones and misses some; the assay was immunoSEQ multiplex PCR. Seen here are 300,000 or so clones, more than 70% observed once, and the top ten hold about 7%. Sequencing was done on a sample of peripheral blood. These receptors were taken from a woman in her twenties or thirties who had recovered from COVID-19.

The V and J genes are TRBV7-8 and TRBJ2-7, with D perhaps matching TRBD1 (5 bases). Looked up from germline, CDR1 is SGHVS and CDR2 is FQNEAQ. This CDR3 is built from 12 residues. Trimming took 5 bases from V and 9 from J, leaving 14 bases between them. As DNA, the CDR3 is TGTGCCAGCAGCCCCGCAGGGCCGCGGCAGTACTTC. This encodes CASSPAGPRQYF.

The rearrangement links TRBV2 to TRBJ1-6; 7 bases agree with TRBD1. V was clipped by 10 bases and J by 7 bases; unmatched bases: 7. The CDR3 runs 13 residues. Germline V CDR1 and CDR2: SNHLY, FYNNEI. The CDR3 loop reads CATQGTQNSPLHF. CDR3 nucleotides: TGTGCCACACAGGGGACGCAAAATTCACCCCTCCACTTT. The complete variable domain, with remaining parts taken from reference TRBV2 and TRBJ1-6, reads EPEVTQTPSHQVTQMGQEVILRCVPISNHLYFYWYRQILGQKVEFLVSFYNNEISEKSEIFDDQFSVERPDGSNFTLKIRSTKLEDSAMYFCATQGTQNSPLHFGNGTRLTVT.

The chain is built from TRBV5-4 and TRBJ1-2; D possibly corresponds to TRBD1 (6 bases). The CDR3 has 13 amino acids. V dropped 3 bases and J dropped 8 bases, with 14 bases sitting between them. Germline values: CDR1 SGHNT, CDR2 YYREEE (reference sequence). The CDR3 loop reads CASSSPGVRGYTF. DNA for the CDR3: TGTGCCAGCAGCTCCCCAGGGGTAAGGGGCTACACCTTC.

In its sample, this clone was seen once. The chain has TRBV5-6 and TRBJ1-4; 7 bases are a match to TRBD1. The CDR3 runs 14 residues. Losses at the gene ends were 4 bases for V and 4 bases for J; bases not matched to a gene: 4. The V gene's germline CDR1 is SGHDT and CDR2 YYEEEE. CDR3 in DNA: TGTGCCAGCAGCAAGACAGGGTTTAATGAAAAACTGTTTTTT. The encoded protein is CASSKTGFNEKLFF.

In nucleotides, the CDR3 is TGTGCCAGCAGCGAGCGACAGGTAAATGAAAAACTGTTTTTT. Encoded protein: CASSERQVNEKLFF. This chain connects TRBV9 to TRBJ1-4, with D possibly matching TRBD1 (6 bases). The germline gives CDR1 SGDLS, CDR2 YYNGEE. V lost 3 bases and J lost 5, with 11 bases in between. This CDR3 has 14 residues.

The chain combines TRBV5-1 with TRBJ1-3; D may be TRBD1 (5 bases). This CDR3 contains 16 residues. V was shortened by 7 bases and J by 3 bases, with 20 bases between the two germline ends. Germline assignment: CDR1 SGHRS and CDR2 YFSETQ. CDR3 region: CASSINSGVGGNTIYF. Written as DNA, the CDR3 is TGCGCCAGCTCAATAAATTCGGGGGTTGGTGGAAACACCATATATTTT.

This chain links TRBV2 with TRBJ2-3, with D possibly TRBD2 on 6 matching bases. This CDR3 region has 13 residues. Germline CDR1 is SNHLY and CDR2 is FYNNEI. V was trimmed by 7 bases and J by 4 bases, leaving 12 bases between them. CDR3 DNA sequence: TGTGCCAGCAAGCGGGCGAGGCCAGATACGCAGTATTTT. Protein product: CASKRARPDTQYF.

The chain recombines TRBV28 with TRBJ2-2; TRBD1 is a possible D gene (6 bases). The CDR3 length is 15 residues. Deletions cut 3 bases from V and 4 bases from J, with 12 bases between. In germline, CDR1 is MDHEN, CDR2 SYDVKM. CDR3 bases: TGTGCCAGCAGTTTCAGCCAGGGGTTCACCGGGGAGCTGTTTTTT. Translated, it gives CASSFSQGFTGELFF.

V and J are TRBV5-6 and TRBJ1-4, with D possibly TRBD1 on 6 matching bases. Germline V gene lookup returns CDR1 SGHDT and CDR2 YYEEEE. Deletions cut 1 base from V and 0 bases from J, with 10 bases between. This CDR3 contains 16 residues. CDR3 amino acids: CASSLTGPATNEKLFF. The DNA for the CDR3 is TGTGCCAGCAGCTTGACAGGGCCAGCAACTAATGAAAAACTGTTTTTT.

J is TRBJ1-6 and V is TRBV3-1 (or the pseudogene TRBV3-2), with 7 bases aligning to TRBD1. Germline V lookup: CDR1 LGHDT, CDR2 YNNKEL (reference sequence). Unmatched junction bases numbered 11, after V lost 5 bases and J lost 10 bases. The CDR3 spans 15 residues. This CDR3 reads CASSEGTAGGSPLHF. CDR3 sequence (DNA): TGTGCCAGCAGCGAGGGGACAGCCGGAGGCTCACCCCTCCACTTT.

V usage is TRBV19 and J usage is TRBJ1-4, with 8 nucleotides matching TRBD1. This CDR3 contains 14 residues. Trimming took 9 bases from V and 5 from J; bases not matched to a gene: 8. Germline CDR1 is LNHDA and CDR2 is SQIVND (reference sequence). CDR3 region: CASTRQGRNEKLFF. In nucleotides, the CDR3 is TGTGCCAGCACACGACAGGGGAGGAATGAAAAACTGTTTTTT.

This clone occurred a few times. This chain connects TRBV7-8 to TRBJ1-6; a weak D match, TRBD1 (6 bases). The CDR3 is 15 residues long. The V gene's germline CDR1 is SGHVS and CDR2 FQNEAQ. Between the trimmed V and J ends, which lost 4 bases and 9 bases, there was a span of 16 bases. CDR3 nucleotide sequence: TGTGCCAGCAGCTCCAGGGGATCCCCTAGTTCACCCCTCCACTTT. This gives the protein CASSSRGSPSSPLHF.

This chain uses TRBV27 with TRBJ2-5; 7 nucleotides match TRBD2. Per the germline V gene, CDR1 is MNHEY and CDR2 is SMNVEV (reference sequence). CDR3 length: 14 residues. V was clipped by 6 bases and J by 7 bases; unmatched bases: 11. CDR3: CASSLGSGVRTQYF. CDR3 nucleotide sequence: TGTGCCAGCAGCCTAGGCAGCGGGGTCCGGACCCAGTACTTC.

This sequence joins TRBV10-1 and TRBJ1-5; TRBD1 might be the D (5 bases). There are 18 residues in the CDR3. The V gene's germline CDR1 is WNHNN and CDR2 SYGVQD (reference sequence). V gave up 6 bases and J gave up 0 bases, with 21 bases separating them. CDR3 DNA sequence: TGCGCCAGCAGCCGAGGACACGACAGAAAATATAGCAATCAGCCCCAGCATTTT. Amino acids: CASSRGHDRKYSNQPQHF.

The genes are TRBV9 and TRBJ2-3; tentatively, D is TRBD2 (5 bases). Germline assignment: CDR1 SGDLS and CDR2 YYNGEE. V was clipped by 0 bases and J by 0 bases, with 17 bases between them. The CDR3 contains 18 residues. As DNA, the CDR3 is TGTGCCAGCAGCGTAGGGCGGAGGATTTTTTCTAGCACAGATACGCAGTATTTT. This codes for CASSVGRRIFSSTDTQYF.

The chain is built from TRBV29-1 and TRBJ1-4; 7 positions match TRBD1. The CDR3 has 15 amino acids. Germline loops: CDR1 SQVTM, CDR2 ANQGSEA. The V and J ends lost 4 bases and 0 bases, in that order; junction bases with no gene match: 5. In DNA form, the CDR3 reads TGCAGCGTTGGGGACAGAGTCGCAACTAATGAAAAACTGTTTTTT. It encodes CSVGDRVATNEKLFF. The variable domain in full, completed from reference TRBV29-1 and TRBJ1-4, reads SAVISQKPSRDICQRGTSLTIQCQVDSQVTMMFWYRQQPGQSLTLIATANQGSEATYESGFVIDKFPISRPNLTFSTLTVSNMSPEDSSIYLCSVGDRVATNEKLFFGSGTQLSVL.

The gene calls are TRBV4-2 and TRBJ1-5; tentatively, D is TRBD1 (6 bases). The CDR3 has 16 residues. Per the germline V gene, CDR1 is LGHNA and CDR2 is YNFKEQ. V gave up 0 bases and J gave up 5 bases, with 14 bases separating them. The CDR3 protein is CASSQDYAGADQPQHF. The DNA of the CDR3 is TGTGCCAGCAGCCAAGATTATGCAGGGGCGGATCAGCCCCAGCATTTT.

The CDR3 DNA sequence: TGCGCCAGCAGCTTAGGGACAGGGTCATTAGATGAGCAGTTCTTC. This gives the protein CASSLGTGSLDEQFF. This chain uses TRBV5-1 with TRBJ2-1; 9 nucleotides line up with TRBD1. In germline, CDR1 is SGHRS, CDR2 YFSETQ. The junction had 8 bases not matched to a gene; V was cut back by 2 bases and J by 8 bases. This CDR3 is 15 amino acids long.

V is TRBV3-1 (or the pseudogene TRBV3-2) and J is TRBJ2-1; 10 bases line up with TRBD2. There are 16 residues in the CDR3. CDR1 LGHDT and CDR2 YNNKEL come from the germline V gene (reference sequence). The V gene end was trimmed by 4 bases and the J gene end by 6 bases; junction bases not matched to a gene: 9. Here the CDR3 DNA reads TGTGCCAGCAGCCCCTTTAGCGGGGGGCCTTTCAATGAGCAGTTCTTC. Translating it yields CASSPFSGGPFNEQFF.

This chain connects TRBV24-1 to TRBJ1-5; 7 bases map to TRBD1. The CDR3 covers 15 residues. In germline, CDR1 is KGHDR, CDR2 SFDVKD. Losses at the gene ends were 2 bases for V and 3 bases for J; bases not matched to a gene: 3. The DNA for the CDR3 is TGTGCCACCAGTGATTCCGGGACAGACAATCAGCCCCAGCATTTT. Amino acid sequence: CATSDSGTDNQPQHF.

The chain links TRBV30 to TRBJ1-6; the match to TRBD1 covers 7 bases. CDR3 length: 13 residues. V lost 4 bases to trimming and J lost 7 bases; unmatched junction nucleotides: 4. CDR1 is GTSNPN, CDR2 SVGIG, per germline (reference sequence). DNA of the CDR3: TGTGCCTGGACGGGCAGGGGGAATTCACCCCTCCACTTT. It translates to CAWTGRGNSPLHF.

Written as DNA, the CDR3 is TGCGCCAGCAGCCAAGACGGTTATAGCAATCAGCCCCAGCATTTT. Its protein product is CASSQDGYSNQPQHF. The rearrangement joins TRBV4-1 to TRBJ1-5; D gene ambiguous. The germline gives CDR1 MGHRA, CDR2 YSYEKL. This CDR3 has 15 amino acids. V shed 0 bases and J shed 0 bases, with 6 bases lying between them.

The count of this clone is one. The rearrangement joins TRBV7-9 to TRBJ1-3, with D tentatively TRBD1 (5 bases). V was shortened by 1 base and J by 1 base, with 11 bases between the two germline ends. The CDR3 has 16 residues. Germline CDR1 is SEHNR and CDR2 is FQNEAQ (reference sequence). DNA for the CDR3: TGTGCCAGCAGCTTAGGACAGATTCTTTCTGGAAACACCATATATTTT. Translated, it gives CASSLGQILSGNTIYF. Full variable domain (remainder filled in from reference TRBV7-9 and TRBJ1-3): DTGVSQNPRHKITKRGQNVTFRCDPISEHNRLYWYRQTLGQGPEFLTYFQNEAQLEKSRLLSDRFSAERPKGSFSTLEIQRTEQGDSAMYLCASSLGQILSGNTIYFGEGSWLTVV.